This T cell receptor (beta chain) was identified in a study of T cell responses to AZD1222 COVID-19 vaccine (dated by TCRdb to the early 2020s). Regarding the study in general: AZD1222 recipients given second doses at about 4 weeks or at about 12 weeks were pooled, since spike-specific TCR depth and breadth were not found to differ between the two schedules. A total of just over 230 trial participants underwent TCR sequencing, of whom 200 to 220 received two doses of AZD1222 and 26 received two doses of the MenACWY control vaccine. Trial participants were enrolled by age into 18-55, 56-69 and 70-plus year subgroups, with roughly 160, 29 and 62 TCR-sequenced participants respectively.

From the cysteine through the phenylalanine, the CDR3 covers 12 amino acids. The only DNA kept is the CDR3, 36 bases in frame from the first base. In the germline V gene, CDR1 corresponds to SGHDT and CDR2 to YYEEEE. This sample's time point label indicates: baseline before first vaccination. Vaccinee samples were obtained from the UK trials COV001 and COV002, which included a single-blind randomized controlled phase 2/3 trial of AZD1222 (ChAdOx1 nCoV-19) in healthy adults. Trial participant PBMC samples were collected at day 0 and day 28 after the second dose for TCRbeta chain sequencing. On this clone: The clone's antigen remains unknown. The junction and the germline gene differ at one end; a read error may be behind it.

The CDR3 regions of human TCRbeta chains were analyzed by immunosequencing. As for how the authors treated the data: TCRs in the repertoires were compared against a reference library of SARS-CoV-2-specific TCRs that had been generated with the MIRA antigen-specificity platform. Breadth was defined as the fraction of unique TCRs that were SARS-CoV-2-associated. Depth was defined as the fraction of total T cells that were SARS-CoV-2-associated. Using the MIRA data, each spike-specific TCR was mapped to the spike region that the TCR reacts to and placed in a CD4 or CD8 class. Log10-transformed breadth and depth values were compared by one-way ANOVA with Sidak's multiple comparisons tests. What TCRdb holds here is the immuneACCESS table cut down to in-frame rearrangements. Part of the clones is not present; checked against another copy, under half of the missing clones reflect an unresolved V gene, and the others are unexplained. The D gene and trimming were derived from the DNA, and the V and J assignments and clone size from that table. In all, the sample holds some 83,000 clones, and about 82% of those were seen once. 8.7% of the sample goes to the ten largest clones.

What the work shows at the level of the full study, not this receptor alone: CD4 TCRs associated with the vaccine covered the entire spike protein, and the dominant responses were in regions 160-218 and 743-854. Because no samples from the day 14 peak response were available, repertoires could be characterized only after the peak T cell response. After two AZD1222 doses, both the breadth and the depth of spike-specific TCRs were significantly higher than at day 0 and than in MenACWY recipients. In the small 56-69-year group, the increase in depth fell short of significance, most likely because of low power. Nearly half of unique spike-specific TCRs reportedly recognized epitopes outside regions mutated in the B.1.351 and B.1.1.7 variants. Conclusions about previously exposed vaccinees are limited, since just five to seven AZD1222 recipients were seropositive for SARS-CoV-2 at baseline. Participants were mostly white British and included more females than males, and it was suggested by the authors that clonal diversity may have been underestimated.

The rearranged chain carries TRBV5-6 and TRBJ2-3; the D gene may be TRBD1 or TRBD2, since each aligns over 5 bases. This material consisted of peripheral blood, taken on day 0 of AZD1222 vaccination. The receptor comes from an adult in good health. CDR3 protein: CASSSVLGEGTF. At the DNA level, the sequence is TGTGCCAGCAGCTCGGTTCTGGGAGAAGGGACTTTT.